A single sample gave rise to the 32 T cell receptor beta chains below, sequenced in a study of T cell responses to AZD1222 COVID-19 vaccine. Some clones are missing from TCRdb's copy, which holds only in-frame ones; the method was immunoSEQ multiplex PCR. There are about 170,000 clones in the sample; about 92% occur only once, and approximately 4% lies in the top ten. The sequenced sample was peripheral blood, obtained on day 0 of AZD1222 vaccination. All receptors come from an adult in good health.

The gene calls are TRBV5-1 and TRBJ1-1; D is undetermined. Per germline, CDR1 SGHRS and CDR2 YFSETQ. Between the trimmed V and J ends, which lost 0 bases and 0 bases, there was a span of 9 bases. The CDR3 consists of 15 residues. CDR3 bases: TGCGCCAGCAGCTTGGCCGCGTTGTTGAACACTGAAGCTTTCTTT. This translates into CASSLAALLNTEAFF.

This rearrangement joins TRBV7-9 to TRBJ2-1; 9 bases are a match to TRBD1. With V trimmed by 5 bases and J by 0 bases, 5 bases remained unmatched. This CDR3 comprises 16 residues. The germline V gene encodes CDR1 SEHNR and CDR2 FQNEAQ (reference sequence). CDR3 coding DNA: TGTGCCAGCAGCCTCCCGACAGGGGGCTCCTACAATGAGCAGTTCTTC. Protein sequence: CASSLPTGGSYNEQFF.

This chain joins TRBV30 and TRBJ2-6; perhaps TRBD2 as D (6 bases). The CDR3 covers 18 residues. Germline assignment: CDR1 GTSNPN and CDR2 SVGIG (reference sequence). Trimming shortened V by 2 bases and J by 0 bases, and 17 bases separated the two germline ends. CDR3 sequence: CAWSHSTRRGSGANVLTF. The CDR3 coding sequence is TGTGCCTGGAGTCACTCGACTAGGAGGGGCTCTGGGGCCAACGTCCTGACTTTC.

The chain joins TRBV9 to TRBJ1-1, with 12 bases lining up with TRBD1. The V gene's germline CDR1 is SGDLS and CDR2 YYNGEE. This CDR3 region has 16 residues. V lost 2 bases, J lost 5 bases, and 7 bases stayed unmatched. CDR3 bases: TGTGCCAGCAGCGTGGGACAGGGGGCGCGGGGGACTGAAGCTTTCTTT. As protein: CASSVGQGARGTEAFF.

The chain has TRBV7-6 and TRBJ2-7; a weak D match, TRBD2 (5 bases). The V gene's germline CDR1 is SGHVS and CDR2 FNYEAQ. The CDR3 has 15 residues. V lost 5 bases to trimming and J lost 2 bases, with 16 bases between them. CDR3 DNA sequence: TGTGCCAGCAGCCTCCATCCGTCTAGCCCCTACGAGCAGTACTTC. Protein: CASSLHPSSPYEQYF.

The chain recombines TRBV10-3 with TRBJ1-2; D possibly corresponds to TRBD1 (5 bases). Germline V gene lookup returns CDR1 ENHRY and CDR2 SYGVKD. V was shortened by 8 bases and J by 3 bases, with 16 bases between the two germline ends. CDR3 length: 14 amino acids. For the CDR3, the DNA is TGTGCCATCGGAGCAGGGAGGAGAGACTATGGCTACACCTTC. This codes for CAIGAGRRDYGYTF.

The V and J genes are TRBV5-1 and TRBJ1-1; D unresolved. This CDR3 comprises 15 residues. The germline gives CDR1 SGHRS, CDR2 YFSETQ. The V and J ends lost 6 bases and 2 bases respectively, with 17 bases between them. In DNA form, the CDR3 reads TGCGCCAGCACCGCAGGCCGAGGGATCAACACTGAAGCTTTCTTT. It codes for CASTAGRGINTEAFF.

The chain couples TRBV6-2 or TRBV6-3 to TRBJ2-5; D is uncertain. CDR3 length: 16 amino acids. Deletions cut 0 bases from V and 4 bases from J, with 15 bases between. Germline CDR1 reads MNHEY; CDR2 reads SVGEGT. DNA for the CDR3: TGTGCCAGCAGTTACTCTTTTCCCGCAGTAGGAGAGACCCAGTACTTC. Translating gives CASSYSFPAVGETQYF.

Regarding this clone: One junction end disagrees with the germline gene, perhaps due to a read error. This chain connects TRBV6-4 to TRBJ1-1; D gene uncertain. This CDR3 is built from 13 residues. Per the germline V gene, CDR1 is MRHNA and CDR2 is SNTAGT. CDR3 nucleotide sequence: TGTGCCACCAGTCGTACCAGTAGGACTGAAGCTTTCTTT. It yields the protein CATSRTSRTEAFF.

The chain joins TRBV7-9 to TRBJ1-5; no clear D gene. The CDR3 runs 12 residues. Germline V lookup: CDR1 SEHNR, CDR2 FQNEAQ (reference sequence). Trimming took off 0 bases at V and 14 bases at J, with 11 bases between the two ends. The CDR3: CASSLAREEKHF. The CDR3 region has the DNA TGTGCCAGCAGCTTAGCGCGGGAGGAGAAGCATTTT.

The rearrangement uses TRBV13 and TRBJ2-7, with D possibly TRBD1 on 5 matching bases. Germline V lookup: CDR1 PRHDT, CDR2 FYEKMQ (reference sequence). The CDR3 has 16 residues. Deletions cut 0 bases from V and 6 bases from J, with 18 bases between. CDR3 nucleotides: TGTGCCAGCAGCTTAGGCCGTACGGACACGGGTGGCGAGCAGTACTTC. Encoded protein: CASSLGRTDTGGEQYF.

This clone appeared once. The CDR3 DNA sequence: TGTGCCAGCAGCAAAGTGGATGAGCGGGAGGCCTACGAGCAGTACTTC. As protein: CASSKVDEREAYEQYF. The chain uses TRBV21-1 and TRBJ2-7; TRBD2, as called in the table, went unchecked against the DNA. TRBV21-1 is flagged as a pseudogene. The CDR3 runs 16 residues.

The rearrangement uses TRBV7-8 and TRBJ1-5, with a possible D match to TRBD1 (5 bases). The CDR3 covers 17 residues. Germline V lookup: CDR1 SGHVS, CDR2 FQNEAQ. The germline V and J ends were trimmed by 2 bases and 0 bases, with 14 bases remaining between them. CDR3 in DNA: TGTGCCAGCAGCTTAAGGCAGGGCCCAAGTAGCAATCAGCCCCAGCATTTT. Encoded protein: CASSLRQGPSSNQPQHF.

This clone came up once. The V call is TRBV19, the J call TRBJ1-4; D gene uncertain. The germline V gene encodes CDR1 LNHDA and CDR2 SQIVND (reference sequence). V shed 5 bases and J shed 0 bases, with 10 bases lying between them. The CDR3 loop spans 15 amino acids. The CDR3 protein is CASSAYLATNEKLFF. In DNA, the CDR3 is TGTGCCAGTAGTGCCTATCTTGCAACTAATGAAAAACTGTTTTTT.

CDR3 in amino acids: CASSHRDPRSTEAFF. In nucleotides, the CDR3 is TGTGCCAGCAGCCACCGGGACCCCCGGAGCACTGAAGCTTTCTTT. V usage is TRBV3-1 (or the pseudogene TRBV3-2) and J usage is TRBJ1-1; a weak D match, TRBD1 (5 bases). The CDR3 covers 15 residues. Germline V gene data show CDR1 as LGHDT and CDR2 as YNNKEL (reference sequence). Trimming cost V 3 bases and J 4 bases, with 15 bases left between them.

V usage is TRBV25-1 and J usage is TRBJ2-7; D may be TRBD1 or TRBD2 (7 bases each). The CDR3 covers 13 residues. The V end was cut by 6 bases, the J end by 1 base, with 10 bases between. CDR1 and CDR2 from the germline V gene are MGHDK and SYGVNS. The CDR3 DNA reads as TGTGCCAGCAGCAGGGGGGGATCCTACGAGCAGTACTTC. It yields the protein CASSRGGSYEQYF.

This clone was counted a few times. The CDR3 DNA is TGTGCCAGCAGTGAGAAGGAGGGCCTCAATCAGCCCCAGCATTTT. Translated, it gives CASSEKEGLNQPQHF. The chain has TRBV2 and TRBJ1-5; D gene uncertain. The CDR3 totals 15 residues. Germline V CDR1 and CDR2: SNHLY, FYNNEI. Trimming pared 3 bases from V and 3 bases from J, leaving 12 bases between.

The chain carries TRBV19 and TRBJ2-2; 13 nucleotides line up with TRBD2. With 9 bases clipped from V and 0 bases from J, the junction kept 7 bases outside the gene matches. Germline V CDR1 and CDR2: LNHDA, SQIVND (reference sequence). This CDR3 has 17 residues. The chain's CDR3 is CASRTSGSSSNTGELFF. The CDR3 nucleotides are TGTGCCAGCCGGACTAGCGGGAGCTCCTCGAACACCGGGGAGCTGTTTTTT.

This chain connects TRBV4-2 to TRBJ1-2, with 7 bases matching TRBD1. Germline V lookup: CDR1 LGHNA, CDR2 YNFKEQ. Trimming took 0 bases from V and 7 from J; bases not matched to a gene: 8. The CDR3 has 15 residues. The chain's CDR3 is CASSQEETGYFGYTF. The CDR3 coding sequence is TGTGCCAGCAGCCAAGAGGAGACAGGGTATTTTGGCTACACCTTC.

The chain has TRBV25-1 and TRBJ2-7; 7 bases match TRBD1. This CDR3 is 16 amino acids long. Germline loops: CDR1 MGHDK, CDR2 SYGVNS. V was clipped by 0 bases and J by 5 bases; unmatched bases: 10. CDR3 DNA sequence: TGTGCCAGCAGTGAATACCCCCTGGACAGGATGAACGAGCAGTACTTC. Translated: CASSEYPLDRMNEQYF.

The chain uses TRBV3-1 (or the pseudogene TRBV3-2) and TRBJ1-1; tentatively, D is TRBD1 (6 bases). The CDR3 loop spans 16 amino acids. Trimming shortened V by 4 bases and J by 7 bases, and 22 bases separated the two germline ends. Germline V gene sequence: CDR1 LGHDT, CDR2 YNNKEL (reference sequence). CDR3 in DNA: TGTGCCAGCAGCCCCCGCCCAGGAGGGGGGCAAGGTGAAGCTTTCTTT. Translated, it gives CASSPRPGGGQGEAFF.

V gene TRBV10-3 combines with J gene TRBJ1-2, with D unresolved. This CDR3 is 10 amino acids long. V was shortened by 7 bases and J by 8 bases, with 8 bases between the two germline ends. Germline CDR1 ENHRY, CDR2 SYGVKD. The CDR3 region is CAIITRGYTF. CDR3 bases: TGTGCCATCATTACGAGAGGCTACACCTTC.

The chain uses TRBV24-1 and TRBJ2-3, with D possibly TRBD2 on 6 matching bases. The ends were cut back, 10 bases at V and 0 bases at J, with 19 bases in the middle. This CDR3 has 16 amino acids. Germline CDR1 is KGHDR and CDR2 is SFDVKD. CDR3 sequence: CATGGSLGSSTDTQYF. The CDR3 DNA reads TGTGCCACGGGGGGTTCACTAGGGTCAAGCACAGATACGCAGTATTTT.

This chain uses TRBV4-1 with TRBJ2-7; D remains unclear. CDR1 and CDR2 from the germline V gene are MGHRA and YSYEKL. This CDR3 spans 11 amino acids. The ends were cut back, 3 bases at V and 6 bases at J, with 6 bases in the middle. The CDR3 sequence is CASSQESEQYF. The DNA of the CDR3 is TGCGCCAGCAGCCAGGAGAGCGAGCAGTACTTC.

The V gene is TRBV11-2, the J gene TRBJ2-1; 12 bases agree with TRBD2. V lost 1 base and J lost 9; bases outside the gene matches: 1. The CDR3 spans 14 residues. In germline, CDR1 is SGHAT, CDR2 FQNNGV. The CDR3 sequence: CASSLGGLAGEQFF. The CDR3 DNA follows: TGTGCCAGCAGCTTAGGGGGACTAGCGGGTGAGCAGTTCTTC.

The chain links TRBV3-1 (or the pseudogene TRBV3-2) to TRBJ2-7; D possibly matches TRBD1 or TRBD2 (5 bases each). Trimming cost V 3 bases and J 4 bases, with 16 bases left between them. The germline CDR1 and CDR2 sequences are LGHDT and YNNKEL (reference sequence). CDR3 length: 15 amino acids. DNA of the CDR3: TGTGCCAGCAGCCAGGATCCGGGGCGGCGATACGAGCAGTACTTC. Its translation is CASSQDPGRRYEQYF.

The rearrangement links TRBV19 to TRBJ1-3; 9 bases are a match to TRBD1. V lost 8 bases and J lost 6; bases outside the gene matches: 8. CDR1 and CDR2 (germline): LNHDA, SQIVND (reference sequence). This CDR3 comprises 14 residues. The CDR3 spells CASLDGQGPNTIYF. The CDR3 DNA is TGTGCCAGTCTTGACGGACAGGGGCCAAACACCATATATTTT. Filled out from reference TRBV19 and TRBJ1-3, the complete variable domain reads DGGITQSPKYLFRKEGQNVTLSCEQNLNHDAMYWYRQDPGQGLRLIYYSQIVNDFQKGDIAEGYSVSREKKESFPLTVTSAQKNPTAFYLCASLDGQGPNTIYFGEGSWLTVV.

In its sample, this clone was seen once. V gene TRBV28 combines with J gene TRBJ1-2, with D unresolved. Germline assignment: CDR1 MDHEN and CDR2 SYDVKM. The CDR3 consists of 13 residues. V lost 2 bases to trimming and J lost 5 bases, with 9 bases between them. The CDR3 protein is CASSLGPEYGYTF. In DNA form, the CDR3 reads TGTGCCAGCAGTTTAGGCCCAGAATATGGCTACACCTTC.

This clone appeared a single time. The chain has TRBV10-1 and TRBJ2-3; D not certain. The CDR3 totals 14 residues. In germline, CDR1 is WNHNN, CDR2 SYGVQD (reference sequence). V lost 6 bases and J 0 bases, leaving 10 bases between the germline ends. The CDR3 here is CASSARPSTDTQYF. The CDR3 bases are TGCGCCAGCAGCGCCCGGCCTAGCACAGATACGCAGTATTTT.

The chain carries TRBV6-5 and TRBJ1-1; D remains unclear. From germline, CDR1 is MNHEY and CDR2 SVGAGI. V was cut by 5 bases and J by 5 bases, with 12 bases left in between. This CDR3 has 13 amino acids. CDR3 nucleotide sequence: TGTGCCAGCAGTACCCTCGTGGGTACTGAAGCTTTCTTT. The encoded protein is CASSTLVGTEAFF.

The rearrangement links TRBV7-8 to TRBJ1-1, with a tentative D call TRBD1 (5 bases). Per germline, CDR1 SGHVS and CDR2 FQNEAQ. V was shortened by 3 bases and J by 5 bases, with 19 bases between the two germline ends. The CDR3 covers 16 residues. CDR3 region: CASSFFVREGRTEAFF. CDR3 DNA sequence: TGTGCCAGCAGCTTCTTCGTCCGGGAGGGGAGAACTGAAGCTTTCTTT.

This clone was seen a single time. CDR3 bases: TGTGCCAGCAGTTCGAGCCGTAATTCACCCCTCCACTTT. Residues: CASSSSRNSPLHF. The V and J genes are TRBV6-4 and TRBJ1-6; no clear D. Germline V lookup: CDR1 MRHNA, CDR2 SNTAGT. V was pared by 5 bases and J by 6 bases, with 8 bases between. The length of the CDR3 is 13 residues.